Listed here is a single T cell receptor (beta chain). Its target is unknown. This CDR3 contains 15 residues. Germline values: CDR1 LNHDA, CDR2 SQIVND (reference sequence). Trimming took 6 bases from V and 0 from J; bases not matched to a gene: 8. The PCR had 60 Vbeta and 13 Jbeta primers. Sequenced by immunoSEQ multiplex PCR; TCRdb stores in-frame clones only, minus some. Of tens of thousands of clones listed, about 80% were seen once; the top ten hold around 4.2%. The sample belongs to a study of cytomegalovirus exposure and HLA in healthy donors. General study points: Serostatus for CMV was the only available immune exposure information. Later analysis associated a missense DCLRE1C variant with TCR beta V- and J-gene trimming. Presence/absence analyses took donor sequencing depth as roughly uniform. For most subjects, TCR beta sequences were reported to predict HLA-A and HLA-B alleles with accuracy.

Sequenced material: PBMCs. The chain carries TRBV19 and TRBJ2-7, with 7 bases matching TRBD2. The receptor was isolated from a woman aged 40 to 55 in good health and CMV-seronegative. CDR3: CASSPGLLYSYEQYF. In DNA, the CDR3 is TGTGCCAGTAGCCCGGGACTACTCTACTCCTACGAGCAGTACTTC.